This record concerns one TCR beta chain sequence. What it binds is unknown. The CDR3 extends over 15 amino acids. Germline CDR1 reads MDHEN; CDR2 reads SYDVKM. V lost 5 bases, J lost 3 bases, and 6 bases stayed unmatched. The data were taken from a study of cytomegalovirus exposure and HLA in healthy donors. Study information: Earlier findings included approximately 120 million unique TCR beta sequences obtained from 170 million or so T cells. General study results and limits: It was taken for granted in presence/absence analyses that sequencing depth across donors was roughly uniform.

Both 60 Vbeta primers and 13 Jbeta primers went into the PCR. Using immunoSEQ multiplex PCR, the repertoire was profiled, and TCRdb retains in-frame clones only, with some absent. The sample yields about 130,000 clones, 80% seen once. The sample comprised PBMCs. This chain connects TRBV28 to TRBJ2-7, with 11 bases that match TRBD2. The receptor's source is a man aged 35 to 55 in good health and CMV-seronegative. The CDR3 reads CASSPGLAERYEQYF. CDR3 bases: TGTGCCAGCAGTCCGGGACTAGCGGAACGCTACGAGCAGTACTTC.